These T cell receptor beta chains were read from a single sample in a study of blood T cells in healthy people across ages. TCRdb called the 5' RACE reads again in MiXCR, with one record for every CDR3 protein. The sample lists 800,000 to 950,000 distinct CDR3 sequences; roughly 48% were seen once. Sequenced material: blood. All receptors derive from a young man in good health. Both conserved end residues are part of each CDR3. A D gene is named only where the DNA matches it firmly. Some rows have no size entry. The others give once, few or many, or a class for an expanded clone.

abundance	v_gene	j_gene	d_gene	CDR3nt	CDR3aa
NA	TRBV7-2	TRBJ1-1	TRBD1	TGTGCCAGCAGCTATTTCAGGACAGGGAACACTGAAGCTTTCTTT	CASSYFRTGNTEAFF
NA	TRBV20-1	TRBJ2-3	TRBD1	TGCAGTGCTCCGGGACAGGGGGCCAAAGCCTTAGGCCGCACAGATACGCAGTATTTT	CSAPGQGAKALGRTDTQYF
few	TRBV6-6	TRBJ2-3	NA	TGTGCCAGCAGACTCACAGTGAGCACAGATACGCAGTATTTT	CASRLTVSTDTQYF
NA	TRBV20-1	TRBJ2-1	NA	TGCAGTGCTAGAGCCGGGGGCGGGCGAGACTCCTACAATGAGCAGTTCTTC	CSARAGGGRDSYNEQFF
NA	TRBV2	TRBJ2-6	NA	TGTGCCATCCATTTCCTCCGGGTGTCGGGGGCCAACGTCCTGACTTTC	CAIHFLRVSGANVLTF
NA	TRBV12-3/TRBV12-4	TRBJ2-3	TRBD1	TGTGCCAGCAGTTTGTCGGGACAGGGGGTAGGAGATACGCAGTATTTT	CASSLSGQGVGDTQYF
NA	TRBV11-2	TRBJ2-5	NA	TGTGCCAGCAGCTTAGATCTGGTCAACCAAGAGACCCAGTACTTC	CASSLDLVNQETQYF
NA	TRBV7-9	TRBJ2-7	NA	TGTGCCACGGAGGGAACCTACGAGCAGTACTTC	CATEGTYEQYF
few	TRBV6-1	TRBJ1-2	NA	TGTGCCAGCAGTGTCAGGAGCCTGTATGGCTACACCTTC	CASSVRSLYGYTF
few	TRBV6-7	TRBJ1-4	TRBD1	TGTGCCAGCAGCGACGCGGGACAGCCCGTCCTCCGTGAAAAACTGTTTTTT	CASSDAGQPVLREKLFF
few	TRBV4-2	TRBJ1-2	NA	TGTGCCAGCAGCCAAGAATTAACGTACGATGGCTACACCTTC	CASSQELTYDGYTF
NA	TRBV10-3	TRBJ2-7	TRBD1	TGTGCCATCAGTGCGACAGGGGCCTTATACAAGCAGTACTTC	CAISATGALYKQYF
NA	TRBV24-1	TRBJ2-1	NA	TGTGCCACCAGTGCGATAGGCTCCTACAATGAGCAGTTCTTC	CATSAIGSYNEQFF
NA	TRBV7-9	TRBJ1-5	TRBD1	TGTGTCAGCAGCTTAGAGACATGGGACAGAAGGGACAGTCAGCCCCAGCATTTT	CVSSLETWDRRDSQPQHF
NA	TRBV12-5	TRBJ2-3	TRBD1	TGTGCTAGTGGTTTGGTACTCGGGACAGGGGGCGTTTCCGGCACAGATACGCAGTATTTT	CASGLVLGTGGVSGTDTQYF
few	TRBV20-1	TRBJ2-4	NA	TGCAGTGCTAGAGTATCGGGGGTCATAGATAGAAACATTCAGTACTTC	CSARVSGVIDRNIQYF
few	TRBV18	TRBJ1-2	TRBD1	TGTGCCAGCTCACGGGAAGGGGGCGCCTATGGCTACACCTTC	CASSREGGAYGYTF
few	TRBV24-1	TRBJ1-1	NA	TGTGCCACCAGTGACGCGGGAGGACCCACTGAAGCTTTCTTT	CATSDAGGPTEAFF
many	TRBV5-1	TRBJ2-1	NA	TGCGCCAGCAGCTTTGGCAGTAGTACAGAAAGGGGTGAGCAGTTCTTC	CASSFGSSTERGEQFF
NA	TRBV20-1	TRBJ2-2	NA	TGCAGTGCTAGTAGGCTTAAGGCCGGGGAGCTGTTTTTT	CSASRLKAGELFF
NA	TRBV7-3	TRBJ1-2	NA	TGTGCCAGCAGCTTAAGGGCGGGAGATGGCTACACCTTC	CASSLRAGDGYTF
NA	TRBV6-5	TRBJ2-5	TRBD1	TGTGCCAGCAGTCCCACAGGGGTTGTATCGGAGACCCAGTACTTC	CASSPTGVVSETQYF
NA	TRBV6-5	TRBJ2-1	NA	TGTGCCAGCAGTTTCCTAGGGGGGGCGCGCCGTCCTGAGCAGTTCTTC	CASSFLGGARRPEQFF
NA	TRBV5-1	TRBJ2-5	NA	TGCGCCAGCAGAGGAGGCGGTCAGAGAGGGGAGACCCAGTACTTC	CASRGGGQRGETQYF
NA	TRBV4-2	TRBJ1-5	TRBD1	TGTGCCAGCAGCCAAGACCGCGGACAGGGACATCAGCCCCAGCATTTT	CASSQDRGQGHQPQHF
NA	TRBV4-1	TRBJ2-7	TRBD2	TGCGCCAGCAGCCAAGATATTACGGGGGGTCCCTACGAGCAGTACTTC	CASSQDITGGPYEQYF